This T cell receptor (beta chain) comes out of a study of CD8 T cells in ankylosing spondylitis. TCRdb fed the 5' RACE reads into MiXCR, producing one record per CDR3 protein. The sample records under 7,500 distinct CDR3 sequences, roughly 2.2% being singletons. This clonotype ranks as medium-sized (0.01 to 0.1%). Germline V lookup: CDR1 SGDLS, CDR2 YYNGEE. The CDR3 length is 15 residues. Trimming cost V 4 bases and J 2 bases; bases outside gene matches: 6. This sequence was found in a male donor with ankylosing spondylitis or in good health (not recorded which). The sequencing sample was made of blood, either unsorted or a sorted T cell fraction (not recorded which). The V and J genes are TRBV9 and TRBJ2-7; 10 nucleotides align to TRBD1. Here the CDR3 reads CASSPWDRGTYEQYF. The CDR3 DNA is TGTGCCAGCAGCCCCTGGGACAGGGGAACCTACGAGCAGTACTTC.